A selection of T cell receptor beta chains follows, all from one sample in a study of shared clonotypes between healthy human individuals. Sequencing was performed with immunoSEQ multiplex PCR; in TCRdb, only in-frame clones are kept and a portion is missing. The table shows around 450,000 clones, with 70% to 80% occurring only once. Sequenced input: PBMCs. The receptors come from a woman aged 40 to 55 in good health. Some clones in this sample may be carry-over from other donors' samples. The CDR3 runs from the conserved cysteine through the conserved F or W. The D gene is left open where the match is weak. Not every row has a clone size; where given, it reads once, few, many or a size class.

TRBJ2-5 TRBD1 14 TRBV5-4 NA CASSPDRGRETQYF TGTGCCAGCAGCCCGGACAGGGGTCGAGAGACCCAGTACTTC
TRBJ2-5 TRBD2 18 TRBV15 NA CATSPRPWASGLQETQYF TGTGCCACCAGCCCCCGGCCGTGGGCTAGCGGTCTTCAAGAGACCCAGTACTTC
TRBJ2-5 NA 15 TRBV5-1 NA CASSLQGGAQETQYF TGCGCCAGCAGCCTACAGGGTGGGGCCCAAGAGACCCAGTACTTC
TRBJ2-1 TRBD2 15 TRBV2 NA CASSVASGIYNEQFF TGTGCCAGCAGTGTGGCTAGCGGGATATACAATGAGCAGTTCTTC
TRBJ2-1 NA 16 TRBV4-2 NA CASSQVIGSSYNEQFF TGTGCCAGCAGCCAAGTAATAGGGAGCTCCTACAATGAGCAGTTCTTC
TRBJ1-2 NA 13 TRBV30 NA CAWSVGRGNGYTF TGTGCCTGGAGTGTAGGGAGGGGGAATGGCTACACCTTC
TRBJ1-1 NA 13 TRBV19 NA CASSIQGNTEAFF TGTGCCAGTAGTATACAGGGGAACACTGAAGCTTTCTTT
TRBJ1-5 NA 12 TRBV19 NA CASNSFNQPQHF TGTGCCAGTAATAGCTTCAATCAGCCCCAGCATTTT
TRBJ2-1 TRBD2 17 TRBV2 many CASSPWTSGSSYNEQFF TGTGCCAGCAGTCCGTGGACTAGCGGGAGCTCCTACAATGAGCAGTTCTTC
TRBJ2-7 TRBD1 16 TRBV2 NA CASSELGTGRSYEQYF TGTGCCAGCAGTGAGTTAGGGACAGGGAGATCCTACGAGCAGTACTTC
TRBJ1-1 NA 13 TRBV7-8 NA CASSWGPNTEAFF TGTGCCAGCAGCTGGGGACCGAACACTGAAGCTTTCTTT
TRBJ1-1 NA 13 TRBV11-2 NA CASSYTLDTEAFF TGTGCCAGCAGTTATACTCTGGACACTGAAGCTTTCTTT
TRBJ2-3 NA 14 TRBV10-2 once CASSEGGFTDTQYF TGCGCCAGCAGTGAGGGGGGTTTCACAGATACGCAGTATTTT
TRBJ2-1 TRBD2 15 TRBV29-1 NA CSVEVASGSYNEQFF TGCAGCGTTGAAGTAGCTAGCGGGAGTTACAATGAGCAGTTCTTC
TRBJ2-1 NA 11 TRBV10-1 NA CASPAMNEQFF TGCGCCAGCCCCGCGATGAATGAGCAGTTCTTC
TRBJ2-5 TRBD2 17 TRBV7-8 NA CASSLFGRAGGPQTQYF TGTGCCAGCAGCCTATTTGGCCGTGCGGGAGGGCCCCAGACCCAGTACTTC
TRBJ2-3 TRBD1 15 TRBV6-5 NA CASSLRQGAADTQYF TGTGCCAGCAGTTTAAGACAGGGGGCGGCAGATACGCAGTATTTT
TRBJ1-4 NA 13 TRBV27 many CASSLLGGEKLFF TGTGCCAGCAGTTTATTAGGGGGAGAAAAACTGTTTTTT
TRBJ2-5 NA 11 TRBV18 NA CASSPRGTQYF TGTGCCAGCTCACCACGGGGGACCCAGTACTTC
TRBJ2-3 TRBD2 20 TRBV4-3 NA CASSQDGNTGTSGSTDTQYF TGCGCCAGCAGCCAAGACGGGAATACCGGGACTAGCGGCAGCACAGATACGCAGTATTTT
TRBJ1-4 NA 15 TRBV9 NA CASSVGHATNEKLFF TGTGCCAGCAGCGTAGGTCACGCAACTAATGAAAAACTGTTTTTT
TRBJ2-7 TRBD2 17 TRBV7-8 NA CASSVQGGTSGRKEQYF TGTGCCAGCAGCGTACAGGGAGGGACTAGCGGACGCAAAGAGCAGTACTTC
TRBJ1-5 NA 15 TRBV2 few CASSEARGAGQPQHF TGTGCCAGCAGTGAAGCGCGGGGCGCGGGGCAGCCCCAGCATTTT
TRBJ2-5 TRBD2 15 TRBV5-1 few CASSPSTSGRETQYF TGCGCCAGCAGCCCATCGACTAGCGGGCGAGAGACCCAGTACTTC
TRBJ2-3 TRBD2 15 TRBV27 NA CASSLKWRERDTQYF TGTGCCAGCAGTTTAAAATGGCGGGAGAGGGATACGCAGTATTTT
TRBJ2-7 TRBD2 14 TRBV10-2 NA CASTLGLAEYEQYF TGCGCCAGCACCTTGGGACTAGCGGAATACGAGCAGTACTTC
TRBJ1-4 TRBD1 20 TRBV28 NA CASSLSWTGQLVATNEKLFF TGTGCCAGCAGTCTATCCTGGACAGGGCAGTTGGTCGCAACTAATGAAAAACTGTTTTTT
TRBJ2-3 TRBD2 16 TRBV5-4 once CASSAGLAGVADTQYF TGTGCCAGCAGCGCGGGACTAGCGGGAGTTGCAGATACGCAGTATTTT
TRBJ2-3 NA 17 TRBV18 NA CASSPPEATARGDTQYF TGTGCCAGCTCACCACCCGAGGCGACTGCCCGCGGGGATACGCAGTATTTT